The 20 T cell receptor beta chains below were found in one sample sequenced in a study of breast tumors, draining lymph nodes, adjacent tissues. TCRdb fed the multiplex PCR reads into MiXCR, producing one record per CDR3 protein. The sample lists some 100,000 distinct CDR3 sequences, 21% occurring once. The lymph nodes were axillary draining lymph nodes from breast cancer patients. Source material: axillary lymph node tissue. Source of these receptors: a female donor with breast cancer. Some clones in this sample may be carry-over from other donors' samples.

A single count supports this clonotype. A read error may account for a junction end that differs from germline. The rearrangement joins TRBV12-3 or TRBV12-4 to TRBJ2-2; a possible D gene is TRBD2 (5 bases). The CDR3 is 12 residues long. CDR3: CASSLNTGELSF. The DNA of the CDR3 is TGTGCCAGCAGTCTCAATACCGGGGAGCTGTCTTTT.

This clonotype has a count of ten or more. This chain links TRBV19 with TRBJ2-3; D uncertain. This CDR3 contains 12 residues. The germline V and J ends were trimmed by 3 bases and 3 bases, with 4 bases remaining between them. The germline V gene encodes CDR1 LNHDA and CDR2 SQIVND (reference sequence). CDR3 in amino acids: CASSIGTDTQYF. Here the CDR3 DNA reads TGTGCCAGTAGTATCGGGACAGATACGCAGTATTTT.

This clonotype was detected only a few times. The chain is built from TRBV20-1 and TRBJ1-2; 7 positions agree with TRBD1. The ends lost 5 bases at V and 5 bases at J; junction bases unmatched: 8. Germline assignment: CDR1 DFQATT and CDR2 SNEGSKA (reference sequence). The CDR3 length is 13 residues. CDR3 sequence: CSAPHRGFYGYTF. The CDR3 DNA reads as TGCAGTGCTCCCCACAGGGGATTTTATGGCTACACCTTC.

On this clonotype: This may be a read error: a much more frequent sequence differs by one nucleotide. The chain uses TRBV5-6 and TRBJ1-4; TRBD1 aligns across 10 bases. The CDR3 loop spans 15 amino acids. CDR1 is SGHDT, CDR2 YYEEEE, per germline. CDR3 in DNA: TGTGCCAGCAGCTTGGGGGGACAGGGGTATGAAAAACTGTCTTTT. Its protein is CASSLGGQGYEKLSF.

This clonotype was recorded many times. The chain recombines TRBV5-1 with TRBJ1-4, with 7 nucleotides matching TRBD1. The ends lost 4 bases at V and 5 bases at J; junction bases unmatched: 8. The V gene's germline CDR1 is SGHRS and CDR2 YFSETQ. The CDR3 spans 15 residues. In DNA, the CDR3 is TGCGCCAGCAGCCCCGGGACAGTCCAAAATGAAAAACTGTTTTTT. Protein sequence: CASSPGTVQNEKLFF.

The rearrangement joins TRBV7-3 to TRBJ2-5, with D perhaps matching TRBD2 (7 bases). The ends were cut back, 1 base at V and 2 bases at J, with 14 bases in the middle. Germline V gene data show CDR1 as SGHTA and CDR2 as FQGTGA. This CDR3 is built from 16 residues. The CDR3 spells CASSLRGGDIQETQYF. The CDR3 DNA reads TGTGCCAGCAGCTTAAGGGGGGGGGACATACAAGAGACCCAGTACTTC.

The CDR3 DNA reads as TGCGCCAGCAGCCCCCTGACAGGGAAACCTGAAGCTTTCTTT. Encoded protein: CASSPLTGKPEAFF. J is TRBJ1-1 and V is TRBV4-1; TRBD1 agrees at 7 bases. CDR3 size: 14 residues. The V and J ends lost 4 bases and 6 bases, in that order; junction bases with no gene match: 8. Germline V gives CDR1 MGHRA, CDR2 YSYEKL.

This clonotype was counted at least ten times. The chain links TRBV6-1 to TRBJ2-1; 11 bases match TRBD2. The germline gives CDR1 MNHNS, CDR2 SASEGT. V shed 5 bases and J 7 bases; nucleotides not matched to a gene: 7. CDR3 length: 15 residues. CDR3 sequence reads: CASSLAGGFQNEQFF. DNA for the CDR3: TGTGCCAGCAGTTTAGCGGGGGGGTTTCAGAATGAGCAGTTCTTC.

This clonotype was seen at least ten times. The V and J genes are TRBV14 and TRBJ2-1, with D possibly being TRBD2 (5 bases). The CDR3 totals 12 residues. Deletions cut 5 bases from V and 5 bases from J, with 7 bases between. Per germline, CDR1 SGHDN and CDR2 FVKESK. DNA of the CDR3: TGTGCCAGCAGCAGGGAGAACAATGAGCAGTTCTTC. It is translated as CASSRENNEQFF.

With respect to this clonotype: A clone one base away is much larger, so this may be a read error. V usage is TRBV19 and J usage is TRBJ2-5; perhaps TRBD1 as D (6 bases). CDR1 and CDR2 (germline): LNHDA, SQIVND (reference sequence). This CDR3 contains 13 residues. Trimming cost V 5 bases and J 5 bases, with 12 bases left between them. The CDR3 coding sequence is TGTGCCAGTAGTGTCGGCAGGGGTGAGACCCAGTACTTC. Amino acids: CASSVGRGETQYF.

This clonotype has at least ten counts. V and J are TRBV14 and TRBJ2-1, with D perhaps matching TRBD1 (6 bases). V lost 5 bases and J 4 bases, leaving 12 bases between the germline ends. Germline CDR1 reads SGHDN; CDR2 reads FVKESK. The CDR3 consists of 14 residues. CDR3 in amino acids: CASSGGLGYNEQFF. The CDR3 DNA sequence: TGTGCCAGCAGCGGGGGCTTGGGTTACAATGAGCAGTTCTTC.

This clonotype came up many times. The J gene is TRBJ1-5, the V gene TRBV12-3 or TRBV12-4; D unclear. Trimming cost V 3 bases and J 4 bases, with 10 bases left between them. This CDR3 comprises 14 residues. DNA for the CDR3: TGTGCCAGCAGTTTCGGGAATTTGAATCAGCCCCAGCATTTT. Its translation: CASSFGNLNQPQHF.

There are many counts of this clonotype. This sequence joins TRBV12-3 or TRBV12-4 and TRBJ1-4; a possible D gene is TRBD1 (6 bases). CDR3 length equals 14 residues. V was cut by 2 bases and J by 14 bases, with 18 bases left in between. CDR3 amino acids: CASSLMGPTQGLFF. As DNA, the CDR3 is TGTGCCAGCAGTTTAATGGGGCCAACGCAGGGGCTGTTTTTT.

This clonotype was seen repeatedly, ten times or more. The CDR3 DNA sequence: TGCAGTGCGAGACCCTCGGGCCGGGTAGAGACCCAGTACTTC. This sequence encodes CSARPSGRVETQYF. The chain has TRBV20-1 and TRBJ2-5; D ambiguous. V was trimmed by 6 bases and J by 4 bases, leaving 18 bases between them. The germline CDR1 and CDR2 sequences are DFQATT and SNEGSKA (reference sequence). The CDR3 extends over 14 amino acids.

The chain is built from TRBV3-1 and TRBJ2-2; 15 bases align to TRBD2. V was pared by 4 bases and J by 13 bases, with 1 base of the junction left unmatched. This CDR3 spans 13 amino acids. The germline V gene has CDR1 LGHDT and CDR2 YNNKEL (reference sequence). DNA for the CDR3: TGTGCCAGCAGCCCGGGACTAGCGGGAGGGCTGTTTTTT. Its translation is CASSPGLAGGLFF. The full variable domain, with the rest looked up from reference TRBV3-1 and TRBJ2-2, is DTAVSQTPKYLVTQMGNDKSIKCEQNLGHDTMYWYKQDSKKFLKIMFSYNNKELIINETVPNRFSPKSPDKAHLNLHINSLELGDSAVYFCASSPGLAGGLFFGEGSRLTVL.

This clonotype came up many times. The chain is built from TRBV15 and TRBJ2-2; D is unclear. Trimming cost V 2 bases and J 7 bases, with 11 bases left between them. From germline, CDR1 is LNHNV and CDR2 YYDKDF (reference sequence). The CDR3 loop spans 14 amino acids. The CDR3 DNA is TGTGCCACCAGCAGACAGGCTGAGGTCGGGGAGCTGTTTTTT. Translation: CATSRQAEVGELFF.

The chain uses TRBV29-1 and TRBJ2-5; TRBD2 agrees at 7 bases. The CDR3 has 12 residues. V trimming: 1 base; J trimming: 4 bases; junction bases outside the gene matches: 0. The germline V gene encodes CDR1 SQVTM and CDR2 ANQGSEA. The DNA for the CDR3 is TGCAGCGTTGAAGTAGCGGGAGAGACCCAGTACTTC. This codes for CSVEVAGETQYF.

The rearrangement joins TRBV4-1 to TRBJ1-1; the D is unclear. This CDR3 has 13 amino acids. In germline, CDR1 is MGHRA, CDR2 YSYEKL. V was trimmed by 4 bases and J by 0 bases, leaving 6 bases between them. CDR3 residues: CASSPGMNTEAFF. Here the CDR3 DNA reads TGCGCCAGCAGCCCCGGGATGAACACTGAAGCTTTCTTT.

This clonotype was seen ten or more times. This chain links TRBV27 with TRBJ2-1, with D unresolved. Germline loops: CDR1 MNHEY, CDR2 SMNVEV (reference sequence). The V end lost 4 bases, the J end lost 9 bases, and 7 bases lay between the germline ends. The CDR3 covers 11 residues. CDR3 DNA sequence: TGTGCCAGCAGTTCCTACCTTGAGCAGTTCTTC. The encoded protein is CASSSYLEQFF.

This clonotype has a count of ten or more. The V call is TRBV4-1, the J call TRBJ1-5; TRBD1 matches at 8 bases. J was trimmed by 4 bases and V by 0 bases; bases with no gene match: 11. The CDR3 is 18 amino acids. Germline V gene sequence: CDR1 MGHRA, CDR2 YSYEKL. CDR3 region: CASSQEPGQDFGNQPQHF. DNA for the CDR3: TGCGCCAGCAGCCAAGAGCCGGGACAGGATTTCGGGAATCAGCCCCAGCATTTT.